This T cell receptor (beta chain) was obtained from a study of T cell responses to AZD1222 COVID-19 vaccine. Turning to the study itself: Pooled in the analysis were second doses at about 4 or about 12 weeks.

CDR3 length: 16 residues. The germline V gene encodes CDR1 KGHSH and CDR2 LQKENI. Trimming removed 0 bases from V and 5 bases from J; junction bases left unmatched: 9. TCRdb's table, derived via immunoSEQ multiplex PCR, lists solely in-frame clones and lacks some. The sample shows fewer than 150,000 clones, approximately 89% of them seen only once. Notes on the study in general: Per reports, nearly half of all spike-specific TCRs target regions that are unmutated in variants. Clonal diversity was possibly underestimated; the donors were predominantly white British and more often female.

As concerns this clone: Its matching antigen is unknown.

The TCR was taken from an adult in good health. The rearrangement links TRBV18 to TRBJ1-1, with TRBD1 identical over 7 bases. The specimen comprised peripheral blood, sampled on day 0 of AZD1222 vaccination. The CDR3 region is CASSPPGKGAGTEAFF. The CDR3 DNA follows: TGTGCCAGCTCACCACCTGGCAAGGGGGCTGGGACTGAAGCTTTCTTT.